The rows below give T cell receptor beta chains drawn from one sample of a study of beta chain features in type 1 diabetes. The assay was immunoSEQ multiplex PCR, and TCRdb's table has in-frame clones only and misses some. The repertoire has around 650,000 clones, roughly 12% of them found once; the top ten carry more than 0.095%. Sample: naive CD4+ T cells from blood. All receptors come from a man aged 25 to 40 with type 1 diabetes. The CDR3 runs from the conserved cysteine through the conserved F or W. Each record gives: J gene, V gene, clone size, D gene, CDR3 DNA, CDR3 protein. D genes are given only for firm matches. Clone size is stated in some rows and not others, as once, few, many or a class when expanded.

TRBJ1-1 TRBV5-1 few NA TGCGCCAGCAGCTCGAATACAGGGAACACTGAAGCTTTCTTT CASSSNTGNTEAFF
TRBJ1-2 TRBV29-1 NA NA TGCAGCGTTGGGGACATTGACTATGGCTACACCTTC CSVGDIDYGYTF
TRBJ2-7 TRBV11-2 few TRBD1 TGTGCCAGCAGCTTAGCGGGGACAGGGAAATACGAGCAGTACTTC CASSLAGTGKYEQYF
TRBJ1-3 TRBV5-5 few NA TGTGCCAGCAGCCGTCCAAGAGACGGAAACACCATATATTTT CASSRPRDGNTIYF
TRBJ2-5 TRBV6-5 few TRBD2 TGTGCCAGCAGAACTAGCGGACAAGAGACCCAGTACTTC CASRTSGQETQYF
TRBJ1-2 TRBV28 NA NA TGTGCCAGCAGTGGACAGTCCCCGGGGGGCTACACCTTC CASSGQSPGGYTF
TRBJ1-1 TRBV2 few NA TGTGCCAGCAGGAGGGACGGAGGAGGCCACACTGAAGCTTTCTTT CASRRDGGGHTEAFF
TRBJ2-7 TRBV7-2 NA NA TGTGCCAGCAGCCTGGACGGGGGATTCTACGAGCAGTACTTC CASSLDGGFYEQYF
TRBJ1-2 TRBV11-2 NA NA TGTGCCAGCAGCTTAGATCCCCAGGGACCCTATGGCTACACCTTC CASSLDPQGPYGYTF
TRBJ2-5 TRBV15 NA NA TGTGCCACCAGCAAGGGAGGACAGTACCAAGAGACCCAGTACTTC CATSKGGQYQETQYF
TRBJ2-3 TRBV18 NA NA TGTGCCAGCTCACCTCTAGGGGGGCCGGCAGATACGCAGTATTTT CASSPLGGPADTQYF
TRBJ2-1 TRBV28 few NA TGTGCCAGCAGTTCTTCCGGGACTGAGCAGTTCTTC CASSSSGTEQFF
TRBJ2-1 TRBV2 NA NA TGTGCCAGCAGTGAGTCAGGGGTCTCCTACAATGAGCAGTTCTTC CASSESGVSYNEQFF
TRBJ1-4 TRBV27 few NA TGTGCCAGCGGGTCTGCAACTAATGAAAAACTGTTTTTT CASGSATNEKLFF
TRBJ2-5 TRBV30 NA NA TGTGCCTGGAGTGTTTACCTGCAAGAGACCCAGTACTTC CAWSVYLQETQYF
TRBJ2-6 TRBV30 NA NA TGTGCCTGGAGTTCCTACTCTGGGGCCAACGTCCTGACTTTC CAWSSYSGANVLTF
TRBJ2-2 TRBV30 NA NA TGTGCCTGGACAGGGATGGGCACCGGGGAGCTGTTTTTT CAWTGMGTGELFF
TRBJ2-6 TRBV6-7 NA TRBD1 TGTGCCAGCAGTTACTTCACAGGGGTCGGGGCCAACGTCCTGACTTTC CASSYFTGVGANVLTF
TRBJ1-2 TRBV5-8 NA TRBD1 TGTGCCAGCGTCCGACAGGGAACATCCTATGGCTACACCTTC CASVRQGTSYGYTF
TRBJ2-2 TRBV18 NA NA TGTGCCAGCTCACCACGAAGGGACACCGGGGAGCTGTTTTTT CASSPRRDTGELFF
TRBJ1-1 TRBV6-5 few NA TGTGCCAGCAGTTATGCCGACAGGCGCACTGAAGCTTTCTTT CASSYADRRTEAFF
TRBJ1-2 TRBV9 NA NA TGTGCCAGCAGCCGTATTGAGATGGGTGTCTACACCTTC CASSRIEMGVYTF
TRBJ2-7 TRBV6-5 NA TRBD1 TGTGCCAGCACGATGGAGCGACAGGGGTTCCACGAGCAGTACTTC CASTMERQGFHEQYF
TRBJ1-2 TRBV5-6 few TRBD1 TGTGCCAGCAGCATGGGGAGACAGGGATACTATGGCTACACCTTC CASSMGRQGYYGYTF
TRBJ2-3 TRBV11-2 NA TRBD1 TGTGCCAGCAGCTCCGGACAGGGATCTTGGTCTGGCACAGATACGCAGTATTTT CASSSGQGSWSGTDTQYF
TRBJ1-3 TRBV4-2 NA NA TGTGCCAGCAGCCAGTCATCCAACTCTGGAAACACCATATATTTT CASSQSSNSGNTIYF
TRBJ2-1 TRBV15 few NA TGTGCCACCAGCAGAGATCGAGGGGGCTACAATGAGCAGTTCTTC CATSRDRGGYNEQFF
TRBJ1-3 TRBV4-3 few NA TGCGCCAGCAGCCAAGGGGGACATGGGGGAATGGGAAACACCATATATTTT CASSQGGHGGMGNTIYF
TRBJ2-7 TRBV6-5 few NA TGTGCCAGCAGTTACTCGGGGGCTGATGAGCAGTACTTC CASSYSGADEQYF
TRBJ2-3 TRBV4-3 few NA TGCGCCAGCAGCCAAGATCCCCAGGGGGGATCGCCAGATACGCAGTATTTT CASSQDPQGGSPDTQYF
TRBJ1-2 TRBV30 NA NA TGTGCCTGGAGCGGGTTAGGCGGCTACACCTTC CAWSGLGGYTF
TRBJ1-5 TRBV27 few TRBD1 TGTGCCAGCAGTTTATCGGGACAGGGAGGTCAGCCCCAGCATTTT CASSLSGQGGQPQHF
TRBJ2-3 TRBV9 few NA TGTGCCAGCAGCGTAGAGCCCCGGGGATTGGGCACAGATACGCAGTATTTT CASSVEPRGLGTDTQYF
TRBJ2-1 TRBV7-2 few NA TGTGCCAGCACCCCCGGGGTCTCCTCTTTATACAATGAGCAGTTCTTC CASTPGVSSLYNEQFF
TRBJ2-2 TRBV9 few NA TGTGCCAGCAGCGTACATGAGGGGACAAAAACCGGGGAGCTGTTTTTT CASSVHEGTKTGELFF
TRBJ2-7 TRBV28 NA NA TGTGCCAGCAGTCCTTGGACAGATACCTACGAGCAGTACTTC CASSPWTDTYEQYF
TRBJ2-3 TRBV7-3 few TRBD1 TGTGCCAGCAGCTTAAAAGGGGGCCAGACAGATACGCAGTATTTT CASSLKGGQTDTQYF
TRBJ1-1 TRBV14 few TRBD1 TGTGCCAGCAGCGGACAGGAGAACACTGAAGCTTTCTTT CASSGQENTEAFF
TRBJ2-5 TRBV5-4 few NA TGTGCCAGCAGCTGGGACCCCCAAGAGACCCAGTACTTC CASSWDPQETQYF
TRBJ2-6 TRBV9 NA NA TGTGCCAGCAGCTCACTAATCGGGGCCAACGTCCTGACTTTC CASSSLIGANVLTF
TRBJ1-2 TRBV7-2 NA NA TGTGCCAGCAGCGTCACCCGGGACCACTATGGCTACACCTTC CASSVTRDHYGYTF
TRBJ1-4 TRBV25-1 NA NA TGTGCCAGCAGTAAATCAGGGGCAACTAATGAAAAACTGTTTTTT CASSKSGATNEKLFF
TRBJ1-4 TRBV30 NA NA TGTGCCTGGGTTGGCGGACAGAATAAAGGAGAAAAACTGTTTTTT CAWVGGQNKGEKLFF